One and the same sample provided the 30 T cell receptor beta chains below, sequenced in a study of shared clonotypes between healthy human individuals. The method was immunoSEQ multiplex PCR; TCRdb's version includes in-frame clones alone and lacks a portion of them. The repertoire has about 590,000 clones, roughly 95% of them found once; the top ten carry 0.1% to 0.11%. Positive CCR7 selection of CD45RO-negative cells yielded the naive CD8 cells, and terminally differentiated effector memory CD45RA+ cells were excluded. Sequencing was carried out using naive CD8+ T cells sorted from blood. These receptors originate from a woman aged 25-40 years in good health.

This chain links TRBV27 with TRBJ2-7; no firm D call. From germline, CDR1 is MNHEY and CDR2 SMNVEV (reference sequence). Trimming cost V 3 bases and J 4 bases, with 13 bases left between them. The CDR3 totals 14 residues. CDR3 bases: TGTGCCAGCAGTTTCTTACTGGGCTCATACGAGCAGTACTTC. Translation gives CASSFLLGSYEQYF.

In its sample, this clone was seen once. An end of the junction differs from the germline gene, which may be a read error. The V gene is TRBV15, the J gene TRBJ1-5, with D hard to call. The CDR3 loop spans 15 amino acids. CDR1 LNHNV and CDR2 YYDKDF come from the germline V gene (reference sequence). The CDR3 sequence: CATSGESGSNQPQHF. The CDR3 DNA follows: TGTGCCACCAGCGGAGAGAGCGGTAGCAATCAGCCCCAGCATTTT. The full variable domain, in which reference TRBV15 and TRBJ1-5 provide the parts outside the CDR3, is DAMVIQNPRYQVTQFGKPVTLSCSQTLNHNVMYWYQQKSSQAPKLLFHYYDKDFNNEADTPDNFQSRRPNTSFCFLDIRSPGLGDTAMYLCATSGESGSNQPQHFGDGTRLSIL.

CDR3 DNA: TGTGCCAGCAGTGCGGGGAGCAGCTGGCCCAATGGCTACACCTTC. This translates into CASSAGSSWPNGYTF. The V gene is TRBV2, the J gene TRBJ1-2; no firm D call. This CDR3 contains 15 residues. V lost 4 bases and J 6 bases, leaving 18 bases between the germline ends. CDR1 and CDR2 from the germline V gene are SNHLY and FYNNEI.

CDR3: CASSQLDTRSASGKNEQFF. CDR3 coding DNA: TGCGCCAGCAGCCAACTCGACACCCGGTCGGCTAGCGGGAAGAATGAGCAGTTCTTC. V and J are TRBV4-1 and TRBJ2-1, with 9 bases matching TRBD2. The CDR3 extends over 19 amino acids. Trimming cost V 2 bases and J 7 bases; bases outside gene matches: 18. CDR1 and CDR2 from the germline V gene are MGHRA and YSYEKL.

The rearrangement uses TRBV2 and TRBJ2-7; 8 nucleotides align to TRBD1. The V and J ends lost 6 bases and 1 base, in that order; junction bases with no gene match: 2. The CDR3 runs 13 residues. Germline-derived CDR1 and CDR2 are SNHLY and FYNNEI. CDR3 sequence (DNA): TGTGCCAGCAGGGACAGGGTTTCCTACGAGCAGTACTTC. Its protein product is CASRDRVSYEQYF. The entire variable domain, with the rest obtained from reference TRBV2 and TRBJ2-7, is as follows: EPEVTQTPSHQVTQMGQEVILRCVPISNHLYFYWYRQILGQKVEFLVSFYNNEISEKSEIFDDQFSVERPDGSNFTLKIRSTKLEDSAMYFCASRDRVSYEQYFGPGTRLTVT.

V is TRBV28 and J is TRBJ2-7; TRBD2 matches 7 bases. V lost 6 bases to trimming and J lost 5 bases; unmatched junction nucleotides: 10. The germline CDR1 and CDR2 sequences are MDHEN and SYDVKM. The CDR3 spans 14 residues. The CDR3 DNA reads TGTGCCAGCAGGGATCTAGCGGCGCCCCACGAGCAGTACTTC. As protein: CASRDLAAPHEQYF.

This sequence joins TRBV28 and TRBJ1-2; TRBD1 aligns across 7 bases. J was trimmed by 4 bases and V by 7 bases; bases with no gene match: 6. The CDR3 sequence is 13 residues long. Looked up from germline, CDR1 is MDHEN and CDR2 is SYDVKM. CDR3: CASNRDSSYGYTF. Here the CDR3 DNA reads TGTGCCAGCAACCGGGACAGTTCCTATGGCTACACCTTC.

In regard to this clone: The identical CDR3 is also encoded by other nucleotide sequences in the sample. V gene TRBV28 combines with J gene TRBJ2-7; no clear D. This CDR3 is built from 13 residues. Deletions cut 7 bases from V and 0 bases from J, with 10 bases between. Germline CDR1 and CDR2: MDHEN and SYDVKM. The CDR3 bases are TGTGCCAGCAAAACCCTGAGCTCCTACGAGCAGTACTTC. Protein: CASKTLSSYEQYF.

The chain has TRBV7-9 and TRBJ2-2; D may be TRBD1 (7 bases). The CDR3 loop spans 14 amino acids. The germline CDR1 and CDR2 sequences are SEHNR and FQNEAQ (reference sequence). Trimming left V 7 bases short and J 3 bases short, with 12 bases between. CDR3 sequence reads: CASKDREDTGELFF. The CDR3 region has the DNA TGTGCCAGCAAAGACAGGGAGGACACCGGGGAGCTGTTTTTT.

The CDR3 region has the DNA TGTGCCAGCAGCTGGGGATATTTTTCCTACGAGCAGTACTTC. It is translated as CASSWGYFSYEQYF. The J gene is TRBJ2-7, the V gene TRBV5-5, with D unresolved. Germline CDR1 and CDR2: SGHKS and YYEKEE (reference sequence). This CDR3 is 14 amino acids long. V was shortened by 3 bases and J by 1 base, with 11 bases between the two germline ends. Looking up the rest from reference TRBV5-5 and TRBJ2-7 gives the full variable domain: DAGVTQSPTHLIKTRGQQVTLRCSPISGHKSVSWYQQVLGQGPQFIFQYYEKEERGRGNFPDRFSARQFPNYSSELNVNALLLGDSALYLCASSWGYFSYEQYFGPGTRLTVT.

In this sample, this clone turned up once. This chain joins TRBV6-1 and TRBJ2-7, with a possible D match to TRBD1 (5 bases). V lost 2 bases to trimming and J lost 0 bases, with 14 bases between them. The V gene's germline CDR1 is MNHNS and CDR2 SASEGT. This CDR3 contains 16 residues. Here the CDR3 reads CASSERRLGPSYEQYF. CDR3 DNA: TGTGCCAGCAGTGAACGTCGACTGGGGCCCTCCTACGAGCAGTACTTC.

CDR3 loop: CASSTPGQGGYEQYF. As DNA, the CDR3 is TGTGCCAGCAGTACTCCGGGACAGGGCGGGTACGAGCAGTACTTC. V usage is TRBV2 and J usage is TRBJ2-7; 9 bases agree with TRBD1. The CDR3 sequence is 15 residues long. V lost 5 bases to trimming and J lost 4 bases; unmatched junction nucleotides: 9. The germline CDR1 and CDR2 sequences are SNHLY and FYNNEI.

Of note for this clone: An end of the junction differs from the germline gene, which may be a read error. The CDR3 region has the DNA TGTGCCAGCAGCCCCGGGACTCCCTATGGAGACACCATATATTTT. Translation: CASSPGTPYGDTIYF. The V gene is TRBV5-6, the J gene TRBJ1-3, with TRBD1 as a possible D gene (5 bases). The germline gives CDR1 SGHDT, CDR2 YYEEEE. There are 15 residues in the CDR3.

This chain's CDR3 is CASSLVLWEDTQYF. The DNA for the CDR3 is TGTGCCAGCAGCTTGGTTCTATGGGAAGATACGCAGTATTTT. This rearrangement joins TRBV5-5 to TRBJ2-3; D unclear. In germline, CDR1 is SGHKS, CDR2 YYEKEE (reference sequence). V was cut by 0 bases and J by 5 bases, with 10 bases left in between. This CDR3 has 14 amino acids. The whole variable domain, remainder taken from reference TRBV5-5 and TRBJ2-3, is DAGVTQSPTHLIKTRGQQVTLRCSPISGHKSVSWYQQVLGQGPQFIFQYYEKEERGRGNFPDRFSARQFPNYSSELNVNALLLGDSALYLCASSLVLWEDTQYFGPGTRLTVL.

The chain has TRBV6-1 and TRBJ2-3; tentative D call: TRBD2 (6 bases). V lost 4 bases and J lost 1, with 15 bases in between. The germline CDR1 and CDR2 sequences are MNHNS and SASEGT. The CDR3 totals 16 residues. The DNA for the CDR3 is TGTGCCAGCAGTGCGGGACTGCCCTGGGGCACAGATACGCAGTATTTT. Its translation: CASSAGLPWGTDTQYF.

As DNA, the CDR3 is TGCGCCAGCAGTTCTAGCGGGAGCTGGCAAGAGACCCAGTACTTC. Residues: CASSSSGSWQETQYF. This chain connects TRBV5-1 to TRBJ2-5; 10 bases fit TRBD2. Germline V gives CDR1 SGHRS, CDR2 YFSETQ. The length of the CDR3 is 15 residues. V shed 5 bases, J shed 2 bases, and the junction held 6 bases outside the gene matches.

The chain combines TRBV27 with TRBJ1-2; D not certain. The V gene lost 2 bases and the J gene lost 5 bases, with 9 bases spanning the gap. Germline V gives CDR1 MNHEY, CDR2 SMNVEV (reference sequence). The CDR3 extends over 13 amino acids. The CDR3 reads CASSLIQGYGYTF. Written as DNA, the CDR3 is TGTGCCAGCAGTTTAATCCAAGGTTATGGCTACACCTTC.

Concerning this clone itself: The sample carries other DNA sequences with the same CDR3. The rearrangement joins TRBV27 to TRBJ2-7, with a weak D call TRBD2 (6 bases). This CDR3 is 13 amino acids long. V was trimmed by 5 bases and J by 0 bases, leaving 8 bases between them. From germline, CDR1 is MNHEY and CDR2 SMNVEV (reference sequence). CDR3 sequence: CASSPGSSYEQYF. The CDR3 DNA reads as TGTGCCAGCAGTCCCGGGAGCTCCTACGAGCAGTACTTC.

The DNA for the CDR3 is TGTGCCAGCAGTCCGCCTAGCGGATCCTCCTACGAGCAGTACTTC. This sequence encodes CASSPPSGSSYEQYF. V is TRBV28 and J is TRBJ2-5, with 7 bases fitting TRBD2. The closer fit of TRBJ2-7 to the DNA end suggests the J call may be wrong. This CDR3 region has 15 residues. Germline CDR1 reads MDHEN; CDR2 reads SYDVKM.

V is TRBV5-5 and J is TRBJ2-7, with D tentatively TRBD2 (6 bases). The CDR3 is 14 amino acids. Trimming took 4 bases from V and 2 from J, leaving 13 bases between them. Germline CDR1 SGHKS, CDR2 YYEKEE (reference sequence). The CDR3 bases are TGTGCCAGCAGCAGCCGGGACTTAACCTACGAGCAGTACTTC. Translation: CASSSRDLTYEQYF.

The rearrangement joins TRBV6-4 to TRBJ1-2; D may be TRBD1 (6 bases). This CDR3 is 17 amino acids long. Germline assignment: CDR1 MRHNA and CDR2 SNTAGT. The V and J ends lost 3 bases and 6 bases respectively, with 23 bases between them. The CDR3 bases are TGTGCCAGCAGTGAAGCCCCCTTCCCCTTGACAGGCGATGGCTACACCTTC. This codes for CASSEAPFPLTGDGYTF.

The chain couples TRBV28 to TRBJ1-2; D uncertain. Trimming cost V 7 bases and J 7 bases, with 19 bases left between them. CDR1 is MDHEN and CDR2 is SYDVKM in the germline V gene. The CDR3 is 14 residues long. CDR3 coding DNA: TGTGCCAGCACCCTCGGACGGGTAACTATTGGCTACACCTTC. It encodes CASTLGRVTIGYTF.

This chain uses TRBV30 with TRBJ2-5, with 8 bases lining up with TRBD2. J gave up 5 bases and V 0 bases, and 8 bases lay outside the gene matches. The CDR3 runs to 15 residues. CDR1 GTSNPN and CDR2 SVGIG come from the germline V gene (reference sequence). Here the CDR3 DNA reads TGTGCCTGGAGTGTATCGGGAGGGCCCGGGGAGACCCAGTACTTC. Amino acids: CAWSVSGGPGETQYF.

The chain links TRBV21-1 to TRBJ1-1. TRBV21-1 is reported as a pseudogene. The CDR3 is 12 residues long. CDR3 in DNA: TGTGCCGCGACAGCCCGGGGGACTGAAGCTTTCTTT. It translates to CAATARGTEAFF.

This chain connects TRBV4-2 to TRBJ2-7; no clear D. V was shortened by 0 bases and J by 2 bases, with 11 bases between the two germline ends. The CDR3 runs 15 residues. The V gene's germline CDR1 is LGHNA and CDR2 YNFKEQ. Here the CDR3 reads CASSQDAYGTYEQYF. In DNA form, the CDR3 reads TGTGCCAGCAGCCAAGATGCATACGGAACCTACGAGCAGTACTTC.

The chain carries TRBV2 and TRBJ2-6; 7 positions match TRBD2. Per the germline V gene, CDR1 is SNHLY and CDR2 is FYNNEI. The CDR3 sequence is 16 residues long. The J segment lost 2 bases and the V segment lost 2 bases, leaving 3 bases of the junction unmatched. The CDR3 here is CASSEWEGAGANVLTF. The CDR3 DNA reads as TGTGCCAGCAGTGAATGGGAGGGCGCTGGGGCCAACGTCCTGACTTTC.

The gene calls are TRBV6-5 and TRBJ1-2; a possible D gene is TRBD1 (6 bases). The CDR3 consists of 13 residues. V gave up 2 bases and J gave up 6 bases, with 10 bases separating them. Germline CDR1 reads MNHEY; CDR2 reads SVGAGI. Written as DNA, the CDR3 is TGTGCCAGCAGTTACGCAGAGGGGGATGGCTACACCTTC. Encoded protein: CASSYAEGDGYTF.

The chain uses TRBV28 and TRBJ2-2; a possible D gene is TRBD2 (5 bases). Germline values: CDR1 MDHEN, CDR2 SYDVKM. V shed 6 bases and J shed 7 bases, with 21 bases lying between them. The CDR3 extends over 16 amino acids. The CDR3 nucleotides read TGTGCCAGCAGACCAAAGAGGGCCTCTTTCGGCGGGGAGCTGTTTTTT. Amino acid sequence: CASRPKRASFGGELFF.

The V and J genes are TRBV5-4 and TRBJ1-2, with TRBD1 matching over 9 bases. The CDR3 is made up of 13 amino acids. V lost 4 bases to trimming and J lost 8 bases; unmatched junction nucleotides: 6. Per the germline V gene, CDR1 is SGHNT and CDR2 is YYREEE (reference sequence). Here the CDR3 reads CASSGDREGGYTF. CDR3 nucleotides: TGTGCCAGCAGCGGGGACAGGGAGGGCGGCTACACCTTC. The entire variable domain, with the rest obtained from reference TRBV5-4 and TRBJ1-2, is as follows: ETGVTQSPTHLIKTRGQQVTLRCSSQSGHNTVSWYQQALGQGPQFIFQYYREEENGRGNFPPRFSGLQFPNYSSELNVNALELDDSALYLCASSGDREGGYTFGSGTRLTVV.

This clone has only one observation. This chain links TRBV2 with TRBJ2-1; D is unclear. This CDR3 has 10 residues. V was pared by 5 bases and J by 6 bases, with 2 bases between. Germline V gene data show CDR1 as SNHLY and CDR2 as FYNNEI. CDR3 loop: CASSTNEQFF. CDR3 nucleotide sequence: TGTGCCAGCAGTACCAATGAGCAGTTCTTC.